The next 24 T cell receptor beta chains were all read from a single sample in a study of T cell repertoires in cytomegalovirus infection (dated by TCRdb to about 2019). Sequencing used an Illumina HiSeq 1500. The public sequencing data were trimmed at Q25 with fastp and processed into clonotypes with MiXCR by TCRdb, which kept only in-frame beta chains. Rows are unified per CDR3 protein, each entry keeping the most common DNA and genes. The sample table lists 900,000 to 950,000 distinct CDR3 sequences, roughly 30% of them with a count of one. About 14% of the sample comes from the top ten. The antigens these receptors bind are not known. This specimen's treatment or condition label, per the study, means: in vitro stimulation with specific CMV peptide epitopes to enrich CMV-specific T cells. The input for sequencing was cultured CD8+ T cells from PBMCs, taken from culture after CMV antigen stimulation. The receptors here all came from a human donor in good health (CMV status not recorded). Some clones in this sample may be carry-over from other donors' samples.

The CDR3 DNA reads TGTGCCAGCAGTGAAGGTGTTCGGAACACCTACACTGAAGCTTTCTTT. Residues: CASSEGVRNTYTEAFF. This chain connects TRBV25-1 to TRBJ1-1; no clear D. The germline CDR1 and CDR2 sequences are MGHDK and SYGVNS. The CDR3 consists of 16 residues. V shed 2 bases and J shed 3 bases, with 16 bases lying between them.

The gene calls are TRBV6-5 and TRBJ2-7; 8 bases are a match to TRBD1. Losses at the gene ends were 5 bases for V and 9 bases for J; bases not matched to a gene: 6. The CDR3 extends over 12 amino acids. Germline V CDR1 and CDR2: MNHEY, SVGAGI. The CDR3 nucleotides are TGTGCCAGCAGTGGGACAGGCTTCGGGCAGTACTTC. Translation gives CASSGTGFGQYF.

The chain combines TRBV7-8 with TRBJ1-2, with TRBD1 matching 8 bases. V shed 1 base and J 8 bases; nucleotides not matched to a gene: 9. Germline loops: CDR1 SGHVS, CDR2 FQNEAQ. The CDR3 consists of 15 residues. The CDR3 is CASSLEGQGALGYTF. For the CDR3, the DNA is TGTGCCAGCAGCTTAGAGGGCCAGGGGGCGCTGGGCTACACCTTC.

The chain uses TRBV20-1 and TRBJ2-3; D gene ambiguous. This CDR3 has 8 amino acids. Germline assignment: CDR1 DFQATT and CDR2 SNEGSKA (reference sequence). Written as DNA, the CDR3 is TGCGTCAGAGATACGCAGTATTTT. Protein product: CVRDTQYF.

This clonotype was seen a handful of times. V is TRBV6-5 and J is TRBJ2-5; D might be TRBD1 or TRBD2, each matching 6 bases. CDR1 is MNHEY, CDR2 SVGAGI, per germline. This CDR3 is built from 17 residues. V lost 2 bases, J lost 5 bases, and 21 bases lay in between. The CDR3 reads CASSYANRGPSPETQYF. In DNA form, the CDR3 reads TGTGCCAGCAGTTACGCTAACCGGGGGCCGAGCCCGGAGACCCAGTACTTC.

The chain combines TRBV5-1 with TRBJ2-5; TRBD2 is a possible D gene (5 bases). The germline CDR1 and CDR2 sequences are SGHRS and YFSETQ. The CDR3 extends over 15 amino acids. The V and J ends lost 6 bases and 0 bases respectively, with 15 bases between them. This CDR3 is CASTLEAAYQETQYF. Here the CDR3 DNA reads TGCGCCAGCACGCTGGAGGCCGCCTACCAAGAGACCCAGTACTTC.

This clonotype was seen more than once but under ten times. This chain connects TRBV19 to TRBJ1-5; maybe TRBD1 (6 bases). This CDR3 contains 14 residues. The germline gives CDR1 LNHDA, CDR2 SQIVND (reference sequence). V was cut by 8 bases and J by 2 bases, with 13 bases left in between. CDR3 in amino acids: CASAARGGNQPQHF. CDR3 nucleotides: TGTGCCAGTGCCGCAAGGGGGGGCAATCAGCCCCAGCATTTT.

This clonotype was found many times. V gene TRBV7-6 combines with J gene TRBJ1-5; D unclear. Per germline, CDR1 SGHVS and CDR2 FNYEAQ. This CDR3 contains 15 residues. The V and J ends lost 5 bases and 3 bases respectively, with 14 bases between them. The CDR3 here is CASSGRPGPNQPQHF. CDR3 nucleotide sequence: TGTGCCAGCAGCGGTCGACCCGGGCCCAATCAGCCCCAGCATTTT. Full variable domain (missing parts from reference TRBV7-6 and TRBJ1-5): GAGVSQSPRYKVTKRGQDVALRCDPISGHVSLYWYRQALGQGPEFLTYFNYEAQQDKSGLPNDRFSAERPEGSISTLTIQRTEQRDSAMYRCASSGRPGPNQPQHFGDGTRLSIL.

This clonotype was picked up a small number of times. This sequence joins TRBV5-6 and TRBJ1-2, with D hard to call. The CDR3 contains 16 residues. The V end was cut by 0 bases, the J end by 4 bases, with 16 bases between. Germline lookup yields CDR1 SGHDT and CDR2 YYEEEE. CDR3 sequence (DNA): TGTGCCAGCAGCTTGGCGGAGGCAGGACCAATCTATGGCTACACCTTC. Protein: CASSLAEAGPIYGYTF.

This clonotype has ten or more counts. The chain recombines TRBV7-6 with TRBJ2-3; 11 nucleotides agree with TRBD2. This CDR3 spans 16 amino acids. The trim removed 5 bases at V and 3 bases at J, leaving 7 bases unmatched. Germline V gives CDR1 SGHVS, CDR2 FNYEAQ. For the CDR3, the DNA is TGTGCCAGCAGCATTCTTAGCGGGGGGGCTACAGATACGCAGTATTTT. Encoded protein: CASSILSGGATDTQYF.

This chain connects TRBV9 to TRBJ2-5, with D possibly being TRBD2 (5 bases). This CDR3 has 16 amino acids. Germline loops: CDR1 SGDLS, CDR2 YYNGEE. The V and J ends lost 4 bases and 3 bases respectively, with 19 bases between them. Written as DNA, the CDR3 is TGTGCCAGCAGCCACTCCCAGAGCGGAGGTAAAGAGACCCAGTACTTC. Translating it yields CASSHSQSGGKETQYF.

This clonotype was detected a few times. This chain uses TRBV27 with TRBJ2-3; D may be TRBD2 (6 bases). This CDR3 region has 15 residues. CDR1 MNHEY and CDR2 SMNVEV come from the germline V gene (reference sequence). Trimming took 7 bases from V and 0 from J, leaving 14 bases between them. CDR3 nucleotide sequence: TGTGCCAGCACTCCGGGGGAGTCTAGCACAGATACGCAGTATTTT. Amino acid sequence: CASTPGESSTDTQYF.

The V call is TRBV4-3, the J call TRBJ1-6, with TRBD1 matching 8 bases. The CDR3 is made up of 16 amino acids. Germline assignment: CDR1 LGHNA and CDR2 YSLEER. Trimming took 4 bases from V and 8 from J; bases not matched to a gene: 10. The CDR3 DNA reads as TGCGCCAGCAGCCCTCAGGGGGCCTATGGCGATTCACCCCTCCACTTT. It yields the protein CASSPQGAYGDSPLHF.

This clonotype has a handful of counts. J is TRBJ2-7 and V is TRBV27; TRBD1 matches 8 bases. This CDR3 has 14 residues. Germline CDR1 is MNHEY and CDR2 is SMNVEV (reference sequence). Unmatched junction bases numbered 7, after V lost 6 bases and J lost 3 bases. For the CDR3, the DNA is TGTGCCAGCAGCTCCGGCAGGGGGCACTACGAGCAGTACGTC. Protein: CASSSGRGHYEQYV.

This rearrangement joins TRBV5-5 to TRBJ2-7; a weak D match, TRBD1 (6 bases). CDR1 and CDR2 (germline): SGHKS, YYEKEE (reference sequence). The CDR3 extends over 14 amino acids. With 0 bases removed from V and 3 bases from J, the gap between germline ends came to 10 bases. The CDR3 region has the DNA TGTGCCAGCAGCTTGGCCCGGGACAACTACGAGCAGTACTTC. Its translation is CASSLARDNYEQYF. The variable domain in full, with the rest retrieved from reference TRBV5-5 and TRBJ2-7, is DAGVTQSPTHLIKTRGQQVTLRCSPISGHKSVSWYQQVLGQGPQFIFQYYEKEERGRGNFPDRFSARQFPNYSSELNVNALLLGDSALYLCASSLARDNYEQYFGPGTRLTVT.

This sequence joins TRBV7-6 and TRBJ2-1, with D tentatively TRBD2 (6 bases). This CDR3 is built from 13 residues. From germline, CDR1 is SGHVS and CDR2 FNYEAQ. V dropped 2 bases and J dropped 9 bases, with 11 bases sitting between them. The CDR3 DNA is TGTGCCAGCAGCTTACTCGCGGGGATTGAGCAGTTCTTC. Translating gives CASSLLAGIEQFF.

The sample holds a few counts of this clonotype. V is TRBV11-2 and J is TRBJ1-2; a possible D gene is TRBD1 (6 bases). The CDR3 is made up of 19 amino acids. Germline assignment: CDR1 SGHAT and CDR2 FQNNGV. V shed 5 bases and J shed 7 bases, with 32 bases lying between them. Written as DNA, the CDR3 is TGTGCCAGCAGCATACCTTTTAGAGCGACAGGAGCCTCCTATCTTGGCTACACCTTC. Translating it yields CASSIPFRATGASYLGYTF.

The CDR3 nucleotides are TGTGCCAGTAGTATCTTCGGGACAGGGAACACTGAAGCTTTCTTT. Protein sequence: CASSIFGTGNTEAFF. V and J are TRBV19 and TRBJ1-1, with 8 bases lining up with TRBD1. Germline-derived CDR1 and CDR2 are LNHDA and SQIVND (reference sequence). V shed 3 bases, J shed 1 base, and the junction held 4 bases outside the gene matches. The CDR3 is 15 amino acids.

This clonotype has at least ten counts. V gene TRBV6-1 combines with J gene TRBJ1-6; D is undetermined. V was trimmed by 5 bases and J by 3 bases, leaving 14 bases between them. The germline V gene has CDR1 MNHNS and CDR2 SASEGT. The CDR3 has 16 amino acids. The CDR3 bases are TGTGCCAGCAGTCCGGGGAAGGGTTTCTATAATTCACCCCTCCACTTT. This gives the protein CASSPGKGFYNSPLHF.

The CDR3 region is CSAKGGPELSTEAFF. DNA of the CDR3: TGCAGTGCTAAGGGGGGGCCGGAGTTGAGCACTGAAGCTTTCTTT. The genes are TRBV20-1 and TRBJ1-1; D is possibly TRBD1 (6 bases). Germline CDR1 reads DFQATT; CDR2 reads SNEGSKA (reference sequence). The CDR3 covers 15 residues. The V end was cut by 4 bases, the J end by 4 bases, with 19 bases between.

This rearrangement joins TRBV14 to TRBJ1-1; D is unclear. The germline V gene encodes CDR1 SGHDN and CDR2 FVKESK. V was cut by 4 bases and J by 6 bases, with 18 bases left in between. This CDR3 is 15 amino acids long. The DNA of the CDR3 is TGTGCCAGCAGCCGACGCGGGGTGTCGGTCTCTGAAGCTTTCTTT. It yields the protein CASSRRGVSVSEAFF.

CDR3 loop: CAISDWDRATEAFF. The CDR3, as DNA: TGTGCCATCAGTGATTGGGACAGGGCGACTGAAGCTTTCTTT. The V gene is TRBV10-3, the J gene TRBJ1-1, with 9 bases matching TRBD1. V dropped 3 bases and J dropped 5; count of bases not matched to a gene: 4. The CDR3 has 14 amino acids. Germline CDR1 is ENHRY and CDR2 is SYGVKD.

The chain links TRBV29-1 to TRBJ2-6, with TRBD1 matching 7 bases. J lost 0 bases, V lost 3 bases, and 8 bases had no gene match. Germline loops: CDR1 SQVTM, CDR2 ANQGSEA. This CDR3 contains 17 residues. CDR3 bases: TGCAGCGTTGAGGTTTGGACAGGCCTCTCTGGGGCCAACGTCCTGACTTTC. Protein sequence: CSVEVWTGLSGANVLTF.

This clonotype was detected only a few times. The CDR3 nucleotides are TGTGCCAGCAGCCCTCGGGGGGGGGTGGTCTACAATGAGCAGTTCTTC. It encodes CASSPRGGVVYNEQFF. The V call is TRBV7-9, the J call TRBJ2-1; 8 bases agree with TRBD2. The V gene end was trimmed by 5 bases and the J gene end by 3 bases; junction bases not matched to a gene: 9. Per the germline V gene, CDR1 is SEHNR and CDR2 is FQNEAQ (reference sequence). This CDR3 is 16 amino acids long.